This TCR beta chain was captured in a study of human T cells and chemical hapten exposure. The wider study: There were weekly diphenylcyclopropenone doses to the scalp for patients throughout the roughly 23-week study. The upper back received 0.01% DPC by patch testing, with results read at 6 days. Study observations and caveats: Significantly more large CDR3 similarity clusters were formed by expanded TCRs than by controls.

The time point: patch test 1, 2 weeks after DPC sensitization. Treatment noted: therapeutic diphenylcyclopropenone sensitization with weekly scalp DPC. Attachment of unique molecular identifiers to individual cDNA molecules was performed in the library. TCRdb reprocessed the RACE reads via MiXCR and lists one record per CDR3 protein. The sample has some 400,000 distinct CDR3 sequences; approximately 5.1% are singletons. The CDR3 consists of 15 residues. V dropped 4 bases and J dropped 3; count of bases not matched to a gene: 4. Germline V lookup: CDR1 SGDLS, CDR2 YYNGEE. This clonotype has a count of ten or more. What it binds is not known.

The chain employs TRBV9 and TRBJ1-2; 12 positions agree with TRBD1. This clonotype originated in a woman aged 45-60 years with alopecia areata. Some clones in this sample may be carry-over from other donors' samples. Sequenced material: whole blood, taken in connection with sensitization to the hapten diphenylcyclopropenone (DPC). The CDR3 here is CASSPGTGGHYGYTF. DNA for the CDR3: TGTGCCAGCAGCCCAGGGACAGGGGGCCACTATGGCTACACCTTC.